These 14 T cell receptor beta chains came from one sample sequenced in a study of blood T cells in healthy people across ages. Then a second PCR, running about 6 to 11 cycles, was carried out with a sample-barcoded 5' primer and a J-beta primer mix. One entry per CDR3 protein, called by TCRdb with MiXCR from the 5' RACE reads. The table has about 1,400,000 distinct CDR3 sequences, around 59% seen once. What was sequenced was blood. The receptors derive from a man aged 18 to 29 in good health.

This chain joins TRBV20-1 and TRBJ1-2; D is unresolved. Trimming took off 4 bases at V and 8 bases at J, with 17 bases between the two ends. The germline V gene encodes CDR1 DFQATT and CDR2 SNEGSKA (reference sequence). There are 13 residues in the CDR3. CDR3 residues: CSAMSDSVEGYTF. The CDR3 DNA is TGCAGTGCTATGTCGGACTCGGTTGAGGGCTACACCTTC.

This chain links TRBV10-1 with TRBJ2-1; 9 nucleotides agree with TRBD2. CDR1 WNHNN and CDR2 SYGVQD come from the germline V gene (reference sequence). The CDR3 has 14 residues. V trimming: 3 bases; J trimming: 14 bases; junction bases outside the gene matches: 11. This CDR3 is CASSDKLAGGRKFF. The CDR3 coding sequence is TGCGCCAGCAGTGATAAGCTGGCGGGGGGGAGGAAGTTCTTC.

The rearrangement links TRBV4-1 to TRBJ2-5; 8 nucleotides align to TRBD2. J lost 4 bases, V lost 1 base, and 5 bases had no gene match. CDR1 and CDR2 from the germline V gene are MGHRA and YSYEKL. The CDR3 runs to 15 residues. This CDR3 is CASSQGPGGRETQYF. The CDR3 bases are TGCGCCAGCAGCCAAGGTCCGGGGGGGCGAGAGACCCAGTACTTC.

The rearrangement uses TRBV25-1 and TRBJ2-4; 7 bases line up with TRBD1. This CDR3 comprises 14 residues. Per germline, CDR1 MGHDK and CDR2 SYGVNS. J was trimmed by 1 base and V by 4 bases; bases with no gene match: 1. This CDR3 is CASSATGAKNIQYF. As DNA, the CDR3 is TGTGCCAGCAGTGCGACAGGGGCCAAAAACATTCAGTACTTC.

The chain has TRBV20-1 and TRBJ1-6, with D perhaps matching TRBD1 (5 bases). Germline V lookup: CDR1 DFQATT, CDR2 SNEGSKA (reference sequence). V was pared by 5 bases and J by 7 bases, with 18 bases between. The CDR3 extends over 15 amino acids. The CDR3 DNA follows: TGCAGTGCTCCACAAGAGGGACGGCAGAATTCACCCCTCCACTTT. The encoded protein is CSAPQEGRQNSPLHF.

V usage is TRBV7-9 and J usage is TRBJ2-7; a weak D match, TRBD2 (5 bases). CDR1 is SEHNR and CDR2 is FQNEAQ in the germline V gene (reference sequence). The CDR3 contains 17 residues. Trimming pared 5 bases from V and 4 bases from J, leaving 24 bases between. CDR3 region: CASSPTSRNDGEYEQYF. The CDR3 nucleotides are TGTGCCAGCAGCCCAACGTCCCGAAACGACGGGGAGTACGAGCAGTACTTC.

This clonotype occurred a few times. The chain recombines TRBV29-1 with TRBJ2-3; no clear D gene. V dropped 2 bases and J dropped 2 bases, with 8 bases sitting between them. The germline CDR1 and CDR2 sequences are SQVTM and ANQGSEA. The CDR3 has 13 amino acids. CDR3 protein: CSVESVNTDTQYF. The DNA for the CDR3 is TGCAGCGTTGAATCGGTAAACACAGATACGCAGTATTTT.

V usage is TRBV27 and J usage is TRBJ2-3; tentatively, D is TRBD2 (7 bases). The V and J ends lost 5 bases and 6 bases respectively, with 18 bases between them. The CDR3 sequence is 15 residues long. Germline V gene sequence: CDR1 MNHEY, CDR2 SMNVEV (reference sequence). The CDR3 sequence is CASSRRGARYDTQYF. Here the CDR3 DNA reads TGTGCCAGCAGTCGCCGGGGGGCTAGATACGATACGCAGTATTTT.

The CDR3 DNA follows: TGTGCCAGCAACAATAACAGGGCCTATGGCTACACCTTC. Translated, it gives CASNNNRAYGYTF. The chain employs TRBV6-2 or TRBV6-3 and TRBJ1-2; D possibly corresponds to TRBD1 (6 bases). Germline loops: CDR1 MNHEY, CDR2 SVGEGT. The CDR3 consists of 13 residues. V lost 7 bases, J lost 4 bases, and 13 bases lay in between.

The V gene is TRBV6-1, the J gene TRBJ2-5; 7 nucleotides line up with TRBD1. Germline CDR1 and CDR2: MNHNS and SASEGT. This CDR3 is built from 14 residues. Unmatched junction bases numbered 6, after V lost 7 bases and J lost 1 base. In nucleotides, the CDR3 is TGTGCCAGCACTCCCACAGGGGTCCAAGAGACCCAGTACTTC. It encodes CASTPTGVQETQYF.

This clonotype was observed a few times. For the CDR3, the DNA is TGCGCCAGCAGCGGCCGGGACAGGGGTGTGGGTACGCAGTATTTT. Its translation: CASSGRDRGVGTQYF. This sequence joins TRBV4-3 and TRBJ2-3; 10 nucleotides agree with TRBD1. V was pared by 5 bases and J by 8 bases, with 10 bases of the junction left unmatched. From germline, CDR1 is LGHNA and CDR2 YSLEER. The CDR3 loop spans 15 amino acids.

As for this clonotype: A much larger clone lies a single base off, so this may be a read error. This chain uses TRBV3-1 with TRBJ2-3; D might be TRBD2 (5 bases). The CDR3 totals 18 residues. The germline V and J ends were trimmed by 3 bases and 1 base, with 20 bases remaining between them. Looked up from germline, CDR1 is LGHDT and CDR2 is YNNKEL (reference sequence). Written as DNA, the CDR3 is TGTGCCAGCAGCCAGAATAGCAGGAGGTCCCTTGGCACAGATACGCAGTATTTT. Translated: CASSQNSRRSLGTDTQYF.

The chain recombines TRBV4-3 with TRBJ1-6; the match to TRBD1 covers 7 bases. CDR3 length: 14 amino acids. CDR1 is LGHNA and CDR2 is YSLEER in the germline V gene. The V segment lost 0 bases and the J segment 7 bases; nucleotides outside the gene matches: 0. CDR3 protein: CASSQEGQNSPLHF. CDR3 DNA sequence: TGCGCCAGCAGCCAAGAGGGACAGAATTCACCCCTCCACTTT.

This clonotype has a handful of counts. The chain joins TRBV6-1 to TRBJ1-1, with D unclear. CDR3 length equals 16 residues. Germline V gene sequence: CDR1 MNHNS, CDR2 SASEGT. V shed 0 bases and J shed 3 bases, with 14 bases lying between them. CDR3 DNA: TGTGCCAGCAGTGAAGCTTGGGTAATGAGGGACACTGAAGCTTTCTTT. Its protein product is CASSEAWVMRDTEAFF.